One TCR beta chain is described in this entry. The PCR contained 60 Vbeta and 13 Jbeta primers. Using immunoSEQ multiplex PCR, the repertoire was profiled, and TCRdb retains in-frame clones only, with some absent. The sample holds hundreds of thousands of clones, roughly 80% seen once. The CDR3 sequence is 11 residues long. V was shortened by 8 bases and J by 2 bases, with 6 bases between the two germline ends. Germline CDR1 reads LNHNV; CDR2 reads YYDKDF (reference sequence). This entry is derived from a study of cytomegalovirus exposure and HLA in healthy donors. Sequencing used PBMCs. The V and J genes are TRBV15 and TRBJ2-5; D is unclear. This TCR came from a young man in good health and CMV-seronegative. This CDR3 reads CATLWQETQYF. The CDR3 nucleotides are TGTGCCACCCTATGGCAAGAGACCCAGTACTTC.